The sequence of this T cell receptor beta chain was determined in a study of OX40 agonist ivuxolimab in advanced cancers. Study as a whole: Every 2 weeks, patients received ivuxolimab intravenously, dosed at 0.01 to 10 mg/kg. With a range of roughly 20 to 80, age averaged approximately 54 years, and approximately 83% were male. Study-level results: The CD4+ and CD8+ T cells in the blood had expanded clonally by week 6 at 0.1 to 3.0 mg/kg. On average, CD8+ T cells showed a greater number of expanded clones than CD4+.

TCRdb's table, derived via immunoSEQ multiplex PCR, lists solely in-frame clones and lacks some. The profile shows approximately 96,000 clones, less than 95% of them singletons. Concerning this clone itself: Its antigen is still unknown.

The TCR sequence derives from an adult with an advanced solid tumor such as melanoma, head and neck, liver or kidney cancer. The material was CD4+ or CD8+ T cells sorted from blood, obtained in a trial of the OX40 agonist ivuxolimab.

The CDR3 DNA reads as TGTGCCAGCAGCCAAGAGGGGCAGAGCACCGGGGAGCTGTTTTTT. Protein sequence: CASSQEGQSTGELFF. This chain uses TRBV4-2 with TRBJ2-2, with D possibly matching TRBD1 (5 bases). The CDR3 has 15 residues. Germline CDR1 LGHNA, CDR2 YNFKEQ. V dropped 0 bases and J dropped 4 bases, with 9 bases sitting between them.